What follows are 23 T cell receptor beta chains derived from one specimen sequenced in a study of blood T cell repertoires in COVID-19. Data came from immunoSEQ multiplex PCR; TCRdb stores just in-frame clones and leaves some out. The sample records approximately 200,000 clones, 94% being singletons. The sequencing input was peripheral blood. The receptors derive from a man aged 30 to 39 with COVID-19, enrolled during active disease.

This clone was found a few times. The chain uses TRBV6-5 and TRBJ2-1; D possibly corresponds to TRBD2 (6 bases). The CDR3 is 13 amino acids. CDR1 and CDR2 from the germline V gene are MNHEY and SVGAGI. Between the trimmed V and J ends, which lost 10 bases and 4 bases, there was a span of 14 bases. This CDR3 is CATPSGGYNEQFF. The CDR3 coding sequence is TGTGCCACCCCCTCCGGGGGTTACAATGAGCAGTTCTTC.

The genes are TRBV6-4 and TRBJ1-1, with TRBD1 identical over 8 bases. J lost 5 bases, V lost 7 bases, and 15 bases had no gene match. This CDR3 has 16 amino acids. Germline CDR1 and CDR2: MRHNA and SNTAGT. The CDR3 protein is CASTMSIRGPGTEAFF. As DNA, the CDR3 is TGTGCCAGCACCATGTCGATCAGGGGGCCGGGGACTGAAGCTTTCTTT.

The rearrangement uses TRBV7-2 and TRBJ2-1; TRBD2 matches 7 bases. The CDR3 is 14 amino acids. Per the germline V gene, CDR1 is SGHTA and CDR2 is FQGNSA. With V trimmed by 4 bases and J by 5 bases, 5 bases remained unmatched. For the CDR3, the DNA is TGTGCCAGCAGCTCCGGGACTACCAACAATGAGCAGTTCTTC. Amino acid sequence: CASSSGTTNNEQFF.

This sequence joins TRBV30 and TRBJ2-4, with 13 bases identical to TRBD2. V lost 7 bases, J lost 6 bases, and 3 bases stayed unmatched. Germline CDR1 and CDR2: GTSNPN and SVGIG (reference sequence). This CDR3 comprises 13 residues. Written as DNA, the CDR3 is TGTGCCTCCCGACTAGCGGGGGGAAACATTCAGTACTTC. This translates into CASRLAGGNIQYF.

This chain uses TRBV6-2 or TRBV6-3 with TRBJ1-2, with a tentative D call TRBD1 (6 bases). The germline gives CDR1 MNHEY, CDR2 SVGEGT. With 2 bases removed from V and 4 bases from J, the gap between germline ends came to 11 bases. This CDR3 comprises 14 residues. DNA of the CDR3: TGTGCCAGCAGTTACCCGCGCAGGGGCTATGGCTACACCTTC. The encoded protein is CASSYPRRGYGYTF.

The rearrangement links TRBV5-1 to TRBJ2-1, with 7 nucleotides matching TRBD2. V was clipped by 4 bases and J by 7 bases; unmatched bases: 20. In germline, CDR1 is SGHRS, CDR2 YFSETQ. CDR3 length: 18 amino acids. CDR3 protein: CASSPLPGGSGLMNEQFF. CDR3 nucleotide sequence: TGCGCCAGCAGCCCTTTACCGGGAGGAAGTGGGCTTATGAATGAGCAGTTCTTC. Using reference TRBV5-1 and TRBJ2-1 for the parts outside the CDR3, the full variable domain is KAGVTQTPRYLIKTRGQQVTLSCSPISGHRSVSWYQQTPGQGLQFLFEYFSETQRNKGNFPGRFSGRQFSNSRSEMNVSTLELGDSALYLCASSPLPGGSGLMNEQFFGPGTRLTVL.

The chain couples TRBV10-3 to TRBJ1-6; 9 bases fit TRBD1. CDR1 and CDR2 from the germline V gene are ENHRY and SYGVKD. CDR3 size: 15 residues. The V and J ends lost 6 bases and 6 bases, in that order; junction bases with no gene match: 6. CDR3 loop: CAIRGDREGNSPLHF. The CDR3 coding sequence is TGTGCCATCAGGGGGGACAGGGAGGGTAATTCACCCCTCCACTTT.

The V and J genes are TRBV7-2 and TRBJ1-2; 8 nucleotides match TRBD1. V trimming: 3 bases; J trimming: 7 bases; junction bases outside the gene matches: 4. The CDR3 has 13 amino acids. Germline V gene data show CDR1 as SGHTA and CDR2 as FQGNSA. The DNA for the CDR3 is TGTGCCAGCAGCTTTCAGGGGGCTAGTGGCTACACCTTC. Residues: CASSFQGASGYTF. Full variable domain (outside the CDR3, taken from reference TRBV7-2 and TRBJ1-2): GAGVSQSPSNKVTEKGKDVELRCDPISGHTALYWYRQSLGQGLEFLIYFQGNSAPDKSGLPSDRFSAERTGGSVSTLTIQRTQQEDSAVYLCASSFQGASGYTFGSGTRLTVV.

V usage is TRBV6-5 and J usage is TRBJ2-5; weak D call: TRBD2 (5 bases). V lost 5 bases, J lost 3 bases, and 10 bases lay in between. This CDR3 is 13 amino acids long. The V gene's germline CDR1 is MNHEY and CDR2 SVGAGI. The CDR3 reads CASSRSGKETQYF. The DNA for the CDR3 is TGTGCCAGCAGTCGGTCGGGGAAAGAGACCCAGTACTTC.

The chain combines TRBV18 with TRBJ1-2, with TRBD1 matching over 10 bases. Trimming at V came to 3 bases and at J to 4 bases, leaving 8 bases not matched to a gene. The CDR3 has 16 amino acids. Germline V gene sequence: CDR1 KGHSH, CDR2 LQKENI. The CDR3 loop is CASSPSGTGVPYGYTF. In nucleotides, the CDR3 is TGTGCCAGCTCACCTTCCGGGACAGGGGTCCCCTATGGCTACACCTTC.

In this sample, this clone turned up a few times. The rearrangement uses TRBV7-6 and TRBJ2-1, with TRBD2 matching over 9 bases. Germline lookup yields CDR1 SGHVS and CDR2 FNYEAQ. The CDR3 is 14 residues long. V was pared by 1 base and J by 5 bases, with 0 bases of the junction left unmatched. The CDR3 loop reads CASSLGGGDNEQFF. The CDR3 DNA is TGTGCCAGCAGCTTAGGCGGGGGGGACAATGAGCAGTTCTTC.

This clone has only one observation. The chain links TRBV5-4 to TRBJ2-6; tentative D call: TRBD1 (6 bases). This CDR3 region has 18 residues. Trimming took off 1 base at V and 0 bases at J, with 14 bases between the two ends. Germline lookup yields CDR1 SGHNT and CDR2 YYREEE (reference sequence). This chain's CDR3 is CASSLSGNRASGANVLTF. Written as DNA, the CDR3 is TGTGCCAGCAGCTTGTCAGGTAACAGGGCCTCTGGGGCCAACGTCCTGACTTTC. Complete variable domain (other parts from reference TRBV5-4 and TRBJ2-6): ETGVTQSPTHLIKTRGQQVTLRCSSQSGHNTVSWYQQALGQGPQFIFQYYREEENGRGNFPPRFSGLQFPNYSSELNVNALELDDSALYLCASSLSGNRASGANVLTFGAGSRLTVL.

V is TRBV27 and J is TRBJ2-3; D gene uncertain. The germline V and J ends were trimmed by 3 bases and 0 bases, with 13 bases remaining between them. Germline values: CDR1 MNHEY, CDR2 SMNVEV (reference sequence). There are 16 residues in the CDR3. The CDR3 DNA is TGTGCCAGCAGTTTCCGACCCGGGTCCAGCACAGATACGCAGTATTTT. This codes for CASSFRPGSSTDTQYF.

The chain has TRBV25-1 and TRBJ1-1, with 9 nucleotides matching TRBD1. The CDR3 has 17 amino acids. V dropped 7 bases and J dropped 0; count of bases not matched to a gene: 12. Germline values: CDR1 MGHDK, CDR2 SYGVNS. The CDR3 DNA follows: TGTGCCAGCACAGGGGCAGGGACAGGGAACATGAACACTGAAGCTTTCTTT. Encoded protein: CASTGAGTGNMNTEAFF.

The chain employs TRBV3-1 (or the pseudogene TRBV3-2) and TRBJ2-2; 7 nucleotides agree with TRBD2. The germline CDR1 and CDR2 sequences are LGHDT and YNNKEL (reference sequence). V lost 4 bases, J lost 6 bases, and 5 bases stayed unmatched. This CDR3 has 14 residues. CDR3 region: CASSPQTSPGELFF. DNA of the CDR3: TGTGCCAGCAGCCCTCAGACTAGCCCCGGGGAGCTGTTTTTT.

The chain recombines TRBV18 with TRBJ1-3, with D tentatively TRBD1 (6 bases). Germline CDR1 and CDR2: KGHSH and LQKENI. The V end lost 3 bases, the J end lost 1 base, and 16 bases lay between the germline ends. The CDR3 consists of 17 residues. The CDR3 coding sequence is TGTGCCAGCTCACCGATGAGACAGGATCCTTCTGGAAACACCATATATTTT. Amino acid sequence: CASSPMRQDPSGNTIYF.

The chain couples TRBV5-1 to TRBJ2-7, with 9 bases identical to TRBD1. V shed 3 bases, J shed 6 bases, and the junction held 4 bases outside the gene matches. This CDR3 comprises 13 residues. CDR1 and CDR2 (germline): SGHRS, YFSETQ. The CDR3 sequence is CASSWGQGGEQYF. The CDR3 DNA sequence: TGCGCCAGCAGCTGGGGACAGGGAGGCGAGCAGTACTTC.

This clone came up once. J is TRBJ1-1 and V is TRBV15; a possible D gene is TRBD1 (5 bases). The V and J ends lost 0 bases and 5 bases respectively, with 19 bases between them. This CDR3 has 17 amino acids. Germline CDR1 is LNHNV and CDR2 is YYDKDF (reference sequence). The CDR3 reads CATSRDFLVTGPTEAFF. The DNA for the CDR3 is TGTGCCACCAGCAGAGATTTCCTAGTTACAGGTCCAACTGAAGCTTTCTTT.

The chain uses TRBV7-9 and TRBJ1-5; the D gene is possibly TRBD1 (6 bases). CDR3 length equals 13 residues. Germline assignment: CDR1 SEHNR and CDR2 FQNEAQ (reference sequence). Between the trimmed V and J ends, which lost 2 bases and 10 bases, there was a span of 12 bases. This CDR3 is CASSLRGGEPQHF. CDR3 coding DNA: TGTGCCAGCAGCTTAAGAGGGGGTGAACCCCAGCATTTT.

This clone was seen only once. This rearrangement joins TRBV6-4 to TRBJ2-1, with 7 positions matching TRBD2. V lost 5 bases to trimming and J lost 4 bases; unmatched junction nucleotides: 8. The CDR3 covers 15 residues. Germline V gives CDR1 MRHNA, CDR2 SNTAGT. CDR3 sequence: CASSREAGEYNEQFF. CDR3 bases: TGTGCCAGCAGTCGGGAGGCAGGAGAATACAATGAGCAGTTCTTC.

This sequence joins TRBV7-2 and TRBJ2-3, with TRBD2 matching 9 bases. Germline V gives CDR1 SGHTA, CDR2 FQGNSA. The junction had 0 bases not matched to a gene; V was cut back by 1 base and J by 4 bases. The CDR3 is made up of 14 amino acids. The CDR3 DNA reads TGTGCCAGCAGCTTAGTAGCGGGGGCAGATACGCAGTATTTT. Amino acids: CASSLVAGADTQYF.

The chain recombines TRBV6-6 with TRBJ1-5; 7 nucleotides agree with TRBD1. This CDR3 is built from 18 residues. Trimming took 5 bases from V and 0 from J; bases not matched to a gene: 13. Per the germline V gene, CDR1 is MNHNY and CDR2 is SVGAGI (reference sequence). In DNA, the CDR3 is TGTGCCAGCAGTCCACTCGGGGGGGCAGGGGGTAGCAATCAGCCCCAGCATTTT. This encodes CASSPLGGAGGSNQPQHF.

This chain connects TRBV5-5 to TRBJ2-1, with D maybe TRBD1 (7 bases). Germline assignment: CDR1 SGHKS and CDR2 YYEKEE (reference sequence). The CDR3 has 18 residues. The germline V and J ends were trimmed by 0 bases and 2 bases, with 18 bases remaining between them. The chain's CDR3 is CASSLDGGAGGPYNEQFF. CDR3 DNA sequence: TGTGCCAGCAGCTTGGACGGTGGGGCAGGGGGGCCCTACAATGAGCAGTTCTTC.